The subject of this entry is one T cell receptor beta chain. Its target is not known. This sample is part of a study of T-cell reconstitution after alpha-beta-depleted transplantation in children. Study findings and constraints: Roughly two months post-transplant, alpha-beta T cells reportedly originated from several hundred graft clones that had expanded. Newly made T cells mostly supplied T-cell counts and diversity one year after transplant.

The TCRbeta library incorporated unique molecular identifiers. TCRdb recomputed calls from the PCR reads with MiXCR, one row per CDR3 protein. The table includes about 1,000,000 distinct CDR3 sequences, about 30% detected once. This sequence originates from a boy younger than two who had a stem cell transplant for SCID, so the T cells may come from the graft donor. The starting material was PBMCs, mostly from graft donor cells, obtained 360 days after TCRalphabeta/CD19-depleted stem cell transplant.

CDR3 nucleotide sequence: TGCAGCGCGGGACAGGCGACCTATACTGAAGCTTTCTTT. It codes for CSAGQATYTEAFF. The V call is TRBV29-1, the J call TRBJ1-1; the match to TRBD1 covers 8 bases. Germline V gene sequence: CDR1 SQVTM, CDR2 ANQGSEA. The J segment lost 5 bases and the V segment lost 7 bases, leaving 9 bases of the junction unmatched. The CDR3 spans 13 residues.